This T cell receptor beta chain emerged from a study of T cells in Graves' hyperthyroidism and ophthalmopathy. Background on the study: Peripheral blood samples were taken at initial diagnosis, prior to any treatment. Study observations and caveats: Also found in blood were most expanded thyroid clonotypes above 0.001.

Clinical symptoms, serum thyroxine, TRAb, thyroid ultrasound and orbital computed tomography established diagnosis. A roughly 9.3 ml volume of fresh peripheral blood provided the PBMCs. The junction had 4 bases not matched to a gene; V was cut back by 3 bases and J by 2 bases. From germline, CDR1 is KGHSH and CDR2 LQKENI. The CDR3 extends over 14 amino acids. This clonotype was seen a few times. Its matching antigen is unknown. This CDR3 is missing its conserved last phenylalanine or tryptophan, likely due to a read error. Researchers amplified the TCR beta CDR3 regions from RNA transcripts. The HTBI primer set was used in a first-round RT-PCR of the TCR CDR3. One entry per CDR3 protein results from TCRdb running MiXCR on the multiplex PCR reads. Among 300,000 to 500,000 distinct CDR3 sequences listed, under 15% were seen once.

The sequence came from a woman aged 25 to 39 with Graves' hyperthyroidism. The rearrangement uses TRBV18 and TRBJ2-7, with 7 positions matching TRBD1. The sample was blood. The CDR3 loop reads CASSPRDSPYEQYL. CDR3 bases: TGTGCCAGCTCACCTAGGGACAGTCCCTACGAGCAGTACCTC.